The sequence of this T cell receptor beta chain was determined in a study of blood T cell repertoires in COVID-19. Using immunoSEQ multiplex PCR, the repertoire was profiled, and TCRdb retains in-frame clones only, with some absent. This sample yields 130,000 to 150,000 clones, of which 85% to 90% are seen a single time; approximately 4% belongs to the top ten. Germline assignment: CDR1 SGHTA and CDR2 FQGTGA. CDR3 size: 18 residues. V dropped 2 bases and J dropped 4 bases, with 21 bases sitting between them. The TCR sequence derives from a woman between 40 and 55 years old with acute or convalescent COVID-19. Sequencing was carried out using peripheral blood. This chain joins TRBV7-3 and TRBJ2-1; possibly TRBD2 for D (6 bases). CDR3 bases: TGTGCCAGCAGCTTACGGGGTTTAGGGAGGACGGGGTACAATGAGCAGTTCTTC. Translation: CASSLRGLGRTGYNEQFF.